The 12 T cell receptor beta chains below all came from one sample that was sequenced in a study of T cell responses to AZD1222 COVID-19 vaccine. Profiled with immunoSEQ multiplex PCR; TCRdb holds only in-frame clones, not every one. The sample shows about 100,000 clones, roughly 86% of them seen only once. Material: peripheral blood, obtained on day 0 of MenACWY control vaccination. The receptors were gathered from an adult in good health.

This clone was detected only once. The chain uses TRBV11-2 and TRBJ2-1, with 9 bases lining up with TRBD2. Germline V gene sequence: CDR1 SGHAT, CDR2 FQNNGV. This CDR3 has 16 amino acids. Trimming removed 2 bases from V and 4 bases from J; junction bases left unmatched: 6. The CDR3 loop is CASSLYLREGYNEQFF. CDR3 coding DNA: TGTGCCAGCAGCTTATATTTGCGGGAGGGATACAATGAGCAGTTCTTC.

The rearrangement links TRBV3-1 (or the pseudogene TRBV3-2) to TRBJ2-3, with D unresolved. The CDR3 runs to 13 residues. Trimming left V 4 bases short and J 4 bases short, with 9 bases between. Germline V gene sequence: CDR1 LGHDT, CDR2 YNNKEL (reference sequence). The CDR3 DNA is TGTGCCAGCAGCCGTAGGAAAGCAGATACGCAGTATTTT. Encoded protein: CASSRRKADTQYF.

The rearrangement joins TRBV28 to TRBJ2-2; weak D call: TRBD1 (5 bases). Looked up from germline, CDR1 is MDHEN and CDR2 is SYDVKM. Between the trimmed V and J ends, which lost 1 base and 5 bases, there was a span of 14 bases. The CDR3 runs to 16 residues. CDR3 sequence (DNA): TGTGCCAGCAGTTTATTCCAACTCCAGGGTACCGGGGAGCTGTTTTTT. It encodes CASSLFQLQGTGELFF.

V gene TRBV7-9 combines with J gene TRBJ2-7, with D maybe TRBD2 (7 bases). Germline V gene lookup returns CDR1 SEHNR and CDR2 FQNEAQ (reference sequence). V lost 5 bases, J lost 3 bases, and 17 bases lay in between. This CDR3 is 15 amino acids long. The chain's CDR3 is CASSPGAGARYEQYF. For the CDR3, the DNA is TGTGCCAGCAGCCCGGGGGCGGGAGCACGCTACGAGCAGTACTTC.

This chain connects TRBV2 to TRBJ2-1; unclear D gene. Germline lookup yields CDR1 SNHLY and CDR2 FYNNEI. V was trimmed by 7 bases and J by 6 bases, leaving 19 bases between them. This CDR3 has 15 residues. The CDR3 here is CASMPLGRAPNEQFF. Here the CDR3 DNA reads TGTGCCAGCATGCCCCTTGGACGGGCCCCCAATGAGCAGTTCTTC.

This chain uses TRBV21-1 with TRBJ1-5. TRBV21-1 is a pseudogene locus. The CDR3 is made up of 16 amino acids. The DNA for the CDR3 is TGTGCCAGCAGGCAAGGTGGAGGGTATAGCAATCAGCCCCAGCATTTT. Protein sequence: CASRQGGGYSNQPQHF.

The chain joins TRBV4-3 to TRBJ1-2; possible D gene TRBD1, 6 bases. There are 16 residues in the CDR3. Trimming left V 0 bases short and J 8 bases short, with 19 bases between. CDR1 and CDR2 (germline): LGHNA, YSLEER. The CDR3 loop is CASSQERARGVDGYTF. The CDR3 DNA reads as TGCGCCAGCAGCCAAGAAAGGGCCAGGGGCGTGGACGGCTACACCTTC.

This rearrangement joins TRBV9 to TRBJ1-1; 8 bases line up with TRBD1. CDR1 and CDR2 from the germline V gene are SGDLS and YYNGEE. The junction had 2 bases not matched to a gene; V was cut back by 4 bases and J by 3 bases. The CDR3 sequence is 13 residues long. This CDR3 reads CASSKDRDTEAFF. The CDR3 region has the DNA TGTGCCAGCAGCAAGGACAGGGACACTGAAGCTTTCTTT.

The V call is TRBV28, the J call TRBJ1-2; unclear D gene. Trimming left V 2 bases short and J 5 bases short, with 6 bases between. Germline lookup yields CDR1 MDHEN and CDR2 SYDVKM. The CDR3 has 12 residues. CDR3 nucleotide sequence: TGTGCCAGCAGTTTAGTGCGGTATGGCTACACCTTC. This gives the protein CASSLVRYGYTF.

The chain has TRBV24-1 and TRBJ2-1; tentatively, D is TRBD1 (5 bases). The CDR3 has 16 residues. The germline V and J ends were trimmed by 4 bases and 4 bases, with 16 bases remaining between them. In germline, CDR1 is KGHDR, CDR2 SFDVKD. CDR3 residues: CATSDPGQGLYNEQFF. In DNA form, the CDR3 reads TGTGCCACCAGTGACCCTGGCCAGGGCCTGTACAATGAGCAGTTCTTC.

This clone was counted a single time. The DNA for the CDR3 is TGTGCCAGCAGTTCACAAGGGGGGGGTCTTACCACTGAAGCTTTCTTT. It encodes CASSSQGGGLTTEAFF. The chain couples TRBV5-5 to TRBJ1-1; D may be TRBD1 (6 bases). V lost 5 bases to trimming and J lost 4 bases, with 21 bases between them. There are 16 residues in the CDR3. The germline V gene has CDR1 SGHKS and CDR2 YYEKEE (reference sequence).

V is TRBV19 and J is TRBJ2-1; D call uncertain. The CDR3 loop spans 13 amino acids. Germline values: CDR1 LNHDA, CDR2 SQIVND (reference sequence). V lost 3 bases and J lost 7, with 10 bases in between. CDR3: CASSIQKVNEQFF. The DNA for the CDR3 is TGTGCCAGTAGTATCCAGAAGGTGAATGAGCAGTTCTTC.